These 13 T cell receptor beta chains came from one sample sequenced in a study of blood T cell repertoires in COVID-19 (dated by TCRdb to about 2020). Library method: the immunoSEQ multiplex PCR assay. TCRdb carries this immuneACCESS record with in-frame sequences only. Its versions omit some clonotypes, under half of them owing to an unresolved V gene in the studies checked, with the rest unexplained. Recorded for this sample are about 160,000 clones; around nine tenths of them occurred a single time. Together, the top ten hold about 9.3% of the sample. Material: peripheral blood. The source is a woman in her seventies with COVID-19, enrolled during active disease.

This chain connects TRBV6-5 to TRBJ1-2; D gene ambiguous. Between the trimmed V and J ends, which lost 5 bases and 4 bases, there was a span of 11 bases. The CDR3 covers 13 residues. Germline values: CDR1 MNHEY, CDR2 SVGAGI. The chain's CDR3 is CASSPELLYGYTF. The DNA of the CDR3 is TGTGCCAGCAGTCCCGAACTCCTCTATGGCTACACCTTC.

The V and J genes are TRBV6-5 and TRBJ1-6, with D tentatively TRBD1 (5 bases). CDR1 is MNHEY and CDR2 is SVGAGI in the germline V gene. This CDR3 has 13 amino acids. The ends were cut back, 0 bases at V and 17 bases at J, with 14 bases in the middle. Here the CDR3 DNA reads TGTGCCAGCAGTTACTCGAAGGCGGGACGTGTCCACTTT. Amino acids: CASSYSKAGRVHF.

This clone showed up just once. The chain has TRBV28 and TRBJ2-7, with D perhaps matching TRBD1 (5 bases). The CDR3 sequence is 11 residues long. Germline V gene sequence: CDR1 MDHEN, CDR2 SYDVKM. V lost 6 bases, J lost 4 bases, and 7 bases lay in between. The CDR3 nucleotides read TGTGCCAGCAGCGACAGATACGAGCAGTACTTC. This translates into CASSDRYEQYF.

The CDR3 coding sequence is TGTGCCAGCAGTTTCCGACAGGGGAATCAGCCCCAGCATTTT. Residues: CASSFRQGNQPQHF. The V call is TRBV27, the J call TRBJ1-5; 8 bases are shared with TRBD1. The CDR3 is made up of 14 amino acids. Germline CDR1 MNHEY, CDR2 SMNVEV (reference sequence). V lost 3 bases to trimming and J lost 4 bases; unmatched junction nucleotides: 2.

This chain connects TRBV27 to TRBJ2-7; perhaps TRBD1 as D (6 bases). CDR1 is MNHEY, CDR2 SMNVEV, per germline (reference sequence). The CDR3 length is 15 residues. Trimming cost V 6 bases and J 3 bases, with 18 bases left between them. CDR3 in DNA: TGTGCCAGCAGCCGAAGTCGGGACATTGGCTACGAGCAGTACTTC. Translated, it gives CASSRSRDIGYEQYF.

In this sample, this clone turned up a few times. The rearrangement joins TRBV11-2 to TRBJ1-2; TRBD1 aligns across 12 bases. Germline V gene sequence: CDR1 SGHAT, CDR2 FQNNGV. The V gene end was trimmed by 5 bases and the J gene end by 7 bases; junction bases not matched to a gene: 14. CDR3 length equals 17 residues. In DNA form, the CDR3 reads TGTGCCAGCAGCAAACGGGACAGGGGGCCCCCCTCGCGTGGCTACACCTTC. It yields the protein CASSKRDRGPPSRGYTF.

This clone was seen only a few times. The V gene is TRBV12-3 or TRBV12-4, the J gene TRBJ1-5; maybe TRBD1 (5 bases). The CDR3 length is 12 residues. V lost 8 bases to trimming and J lost 5 bases, with 10 bases between them. The CDR3 nucleotides read TGTGCCAGCCGACGGGGGGATCAGCCCCAGCATTTT. Translating gives CASRRGDQPQHF.

The chain has TRBV28 and TRBJ1-1, with 9 bases aligning to TRBD1. The V segment lost 7 bases and the J segment 5 bases; nucleotides outside the gene matches: 14. The CDR3 is 16 residues long. Per germline, CDR1 MDHEN and CDR2 SYDVKM. CDR3 nucleotide sequence: TGTGCCAGCACCGAGGGGGTACACAGGGGGCAAACTGAAGCTTTCTTT. It specifies CASTEGVHRGQTEAFF.

This rearrangement joins TRBV28 to TRBJ1-3; no clear D gene. V lost 3 bases, J lost 0 bases, and 9 bases lay in between. Per the germline V gene, CDR1 is MDHEN and CDR2 is SYDVKM. The CDR3 is made up of 15 amino acids. The CDR3 reads CASSFQARSGNTIYF. CDR3 nucleotide sequence: TGTGCCAGCAGTTTTCAGGCGCGCTCTGGAAACACCATATATTTT.

This clone was seen only once. The rearrangement joins TRBV10-3 to TRBJ1-3; TRBD1 matches at 7 bases. The CDR3 has 14 amino acids. The junction had 7 bases not matched to a gene; V was cut back by 6 bases and J by 5 bases. Germline V CDR1 and CDR2: ENHRY, SYGVKD. The CDR3 loop is CAISPDRNRNTIYF. The CDR3 nucleotides are TGTGCCATCAGCCCGGACAGGAACCGAAACACCATATATTTT.

The V call is TRBV2, the J call TRBJ2-1; D may be TRBD2 (6 bases). Trimming took off 6 bases at V and 9 bases at J, with 12 bases between the two ends. The germline V gene encodes CDR1 SNHLY and CDR2 FYNNEI. The CDR3 consists of 12 residues. This chain's CDR3 is CASREGMGEQFF. Written as DNA, the CDR3 is TGTGCCAGCAGGGAGGGGATGGGTGAGCAGTTCTTC.

The V call is TRBV15, the J call TRBJ1-3, with TRBD1 identical over 9 bases. Per germline, CDR1 LNHNV and CDR2 YYDKDF (reference sequence). The CDR3 loop spans 14 amino acids. Trimming cost V 5 bases and J 2 bases; bases outside gene matches: 1. The CDR3 coding sequence is TGTGCCACCAGCCGGGACAGGGCTGGAAACACCATATATTTT. The encoded protein is CATSRDRAGNTIYF.

This chain connects TRBV7-2 to TRBJ2-5, with 11 nucleotides matching TRBD1. The length of the CDR3 is 14 residues. Losses at the gene ends were 6 bases for V and 3 bases for J; bases not matched to a gene: 3. Germline CDR1 and CDR2: SGHTA and FQGNSA. CDR3 in amino acids: CASSGQGAKETQYF. The CDR3 nucleotides are TGTGCCAGCAGTGGACAGGGGGCGAAAGAGACCCAGTACTTC. Full variable domain (rest looked up from reference TRBV7-2 and TRBJ2-5): GAGVSQSPSNKVTEKGKDVELRCDPISGHTALYWYRQSLGQGLEFLIYFQGNSAPDKSGLPSDRFSAERTGGSVSTLTIQRTQQEDSAVYLCASSGQGAKETQYFGPGTRLLVL.